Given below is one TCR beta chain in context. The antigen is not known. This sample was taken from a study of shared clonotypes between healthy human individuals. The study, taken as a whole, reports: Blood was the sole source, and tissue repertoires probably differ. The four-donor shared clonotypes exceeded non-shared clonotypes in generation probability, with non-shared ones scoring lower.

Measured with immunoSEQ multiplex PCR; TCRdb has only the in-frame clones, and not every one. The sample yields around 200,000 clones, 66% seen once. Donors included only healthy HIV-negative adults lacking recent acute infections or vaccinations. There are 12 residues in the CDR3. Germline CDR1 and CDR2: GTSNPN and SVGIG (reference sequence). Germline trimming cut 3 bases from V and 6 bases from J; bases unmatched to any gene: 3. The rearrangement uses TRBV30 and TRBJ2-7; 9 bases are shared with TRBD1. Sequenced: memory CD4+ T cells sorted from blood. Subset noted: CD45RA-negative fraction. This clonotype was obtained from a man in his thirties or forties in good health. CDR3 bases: TGTGCCTGGAGGGGGACAGGGACCGAGCAGTACTTC. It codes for CAWRGTGTEQYF. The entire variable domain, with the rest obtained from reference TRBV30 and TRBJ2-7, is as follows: SQTIHQWPATLVQPVGSPLSLECTVEGTSNPNLYWYRQAAGRGLQLLFYSVGIGQISSEVPQNLSASRPQDRQFILSSKKLLLSDSGFYLCAWRGTGTEQYFGPGTRLTVT.